This paragraph reports one T cell receptor beta chain. This clone was seen just once. There is no known antigen for this receptor. No base-level quality is on record; no much larger clone is a single base apart. The cohort consisted of 600 to 750 healthy bone marrow donors. All cohort members were sampled while nominally healthy, although unrecorded immune exposures were likely present. The donor tested CMV seropositive and was one of the 289 seropositive cohort members. A peripheral blood sample was collected from each donor, and TCR beta sequencing was performed on peripheral blood mononuclear cells. The Qiagen DNeasy Blood Extraction Kit was used to extract genomic DNA from the blood cell samples. This sample was included in a study of cytomegalovirus exposure and HLA in healthy donors (dated by TCRdb to the late 2010s). Context from the whole study: In an earlier analysis of 587 of the donors, approximately 260 Gb of sequence data and 117 million unique TCR beta sequences from about 180 million T cells were reported. An early release that covered fewer than 750 HLA-typed donors contained approximately 300 gigabases of sequencing data and tens of millions of unique TCR sequences. Of the 300 to 500 genotyped donors, 75% to 85% were placed in the genetic ancestry cluster associated with self-reported Caucasian donors. The study aimed to test whether cataloging public T cell receptors could reveal signatures of past pathogen exposure. The study profiled the T cell repertoires of 666 subjects by immunosequencing and related them to cytomegalovirus serostatus. Besides the first cohort of hundreds of subjects, a separate validation cohort made up of over 100 different subjects was used. To predict cytomegalovirus infection status, the study brought together high-throughput TCR immunosequencing, statistical association of individual TCRs with disease status, and machine learning. In a later analysis, previously published TCR beta repertoires from 666 donors were re-analyzed and high-resolution HLA genotyping was added so that TCR occurrence patterns could be studied. Rather than drawing on any new phenotypic data, the later analysis identified candidate immune exposures from TCR beta sequences and the way those sequences occurred across donors. An earlier analysis of around 640 of the donors used high-throughput TCR beta sequencing to judge whether each TCR beta V gene segment behaved as functional or pseudogenic. Donor age, sex, ethnicity and CMV serostatus were compiled together with the repertoire data. In a later genetic analysis, genome-wide SNP genotypes for about 65% of the 666 donors were used, and that subset was treated as a discovery cohort. Every repertoire in the discovery cohort had been generated on one and the same sequencing platform. Class I and class II HLA loci were covered by the typing at four-digit resolution. The number of donors typed differed by locus, with roughly 629-640 for A, B, C, DRB1 and DQB1, over 500 for DQA1, under 610 for DPA1, and around 450 for DPB1. About 5 DR-DQ haplotypes were handled as single units for association and clustering, since linkage in the cohort was strong. Among some 410 genotyped donors of the cohort, an average of around 240,000 unique TCR beta nucleotide sequences were sequenced per donor, about a sixth of them non-productive. The paper as a whole reports these results and caveats: In a later analysis, several top co-occurrence clusters were reported to appear linked to parvovirus B19, influenza, CMV and Epstein-Barr virus. Some IMGT-functional V segments, including TRBV6-2 and TRBV6-3, could not be told apart with the 87-base-pair reads, so those segments were excluded. A later genetic analysis reported fewer N-insertions in productive TCRs among donors in an Asian-associated ancestry cluster than the approximately 670-donor mean. A further reported finding was that TCR beta sequences accurately predicted the HLA-A and HLA-B alleles for most subjects in the first cohort. When HLA alleles, especially DR and DQ, strongly co-occurred, attributing TCR associations to individual alleles was difficult. Sequencing depth was assumed to be roughly uniform across donors in the presence/absence analyses, though that assumption may not hold. In a later analysis, TCR association rates were found to vary across HLA loci, with the most associated TCRs seen for DRB1 alleles and the fewest for HLA-C alleles. According to a later analysis, most CMV-associated TCR beta chains appeared to be HLA-restricted, and the HLA associations seemed to be driven largely by CMV exposure. Most TCR sequences were seen in very few donors, while some public TCRs were found in many individuals. Broadly in line with IMGT annotations, most TCR beta V segments showed up in productive rearrangements about 87% or about 30% of the time in an earlier analysis of about 500 of the donors. At a false discovery rate of 0.05, a later analysis linked roughly 17,000 TCR beta sequences to specific HLA alleles. A few of the identified cytomegalovirus-associated TCR beta chains were confirmed in vitro to be specific for cytomegalovirus antigens. Immune exposure information for the cohort was limited to CMV serostatus. Roughly 15 rarely observed V segments, including chromosome 9 orphons, were excluded from the earlier analysis of about 600 of the donors because counts were too low. Because HLA typing was missing for some donors at each locus, association tests included only the typed subset. A group of highly shared sequence variants was considered likely to be a technical artifact of the sequencing pipeline. In this cohort, only TCR beta chains were sequenced, and detectable features were limited by the absence of alpha or paired-chain data. Compared with equally common non-associated chains, HLA-associated TCR beta chains in a later analysis were more clonally expanded and had lower generation probabilities. In a later genetic analysis, a missense DCLRE1C variant was associated with V-gene and J-gene trimming of TCR beta chains, and the association was replicated in an independent cohort. The authors suggested that the approach could potentially be extended to other disease states and immunological phenotypes. The classifier was reported to diagnose cytomegalovirus status with high specificity and sensitivity in both the original and validation cohorts. The study listed 150 to 200 TCR beta chains as associated with cytomegalovirus. Linkage disequilibrium might explain the correlated functional status among segregating V segments, but an unknown experimental factor could not be excluded.

Library prep was done by the immunoSEQ multiplex PCR assay. For the multiplex PCR, a mixture combining 60 forward primers for TCR Vbeta segments and 13 reverse primers for TCR Jbeta segments was used. The CDR3 region of rearranged TCR beta genes was amplified from genomic DNA by a multiplex PCR assay. The Illumina HiSeq System was used to sequence the amplified TCR beta libraries as 87-base-pair reads. On the authors' methods: Across the roughly 640 repertoires, a later analysis counted 78 million or so unique TCR beta chains, 9.5 million to 12 million of which were shared by at least two donors. Raw reads were error-corrected and collapsed into unique sequences by a nearest-neighbor algorithm in which closely related sequences were merged to remove PCR and sequencing errors. To assign V, D and J gene segments, CDR3 sequences were aligned to IMGT reference sequences. For a sequence to be retained, at least a six-nucleotide match to both a V gene segment and a J gene segment was required. Rearrangements were classified as productive when the CDR3 lacked stop codons and remained in frame with V and J, and all other rearrangements were classified as non-productive. CDR3 was defined according to IMGT convention as the region running from the second conserved V-encoded cysteine to the conserved J-encoded phenylalanine. The earlier analysis of about 500 of the donors excluded sequences that lacked an unambiguous match to a single V gene segment. An earlier analysis of several hundred of the donors called V segments functional above 56.7% productive rearrangements and segregating when the between-donor standard deviation exceeded 5%. A statistical classification framework was developed to diagnose cytomegalovirus status using the catalog of TCR beta chain sequences. A later analysis assigned V and J genes by comparing TCR nucleotide sequences with IMGT/GENE-DB human TR gene sequences. The TCRdist pipeline was used in a later analysis to assign CDR3 sequences and most-parsimonious VDJ recombination scenarios. In a later analysis, each TCR beta chain was defined by its CDR3 amino acid sequence together with its V-gene family, and reads lacking a unique V-gene family were excluded. A later analysis removed 500 to 650 highly shared, low-generation-probability nucleotide sequences to deal with suspected cross-contamination and a sequencing artifact. A later analysis calculated a clonal expansion index for each public chain from normalized within-repertoire ranks of inferred template counts. In a later analysis, generation probabilities were computed using a VDJ recombination model fitted to out-of-frame rearrangements, and the results were checked against IGoR. A later analysis scored TCR-TCR, TCR-HLA and TCR-CMV co-occurrence with hypergeometric tests, applying a repertoire-size bias correction to TCR pairs. In a later analysis, false discovery rates were estimated by permuting HLA or CMV assignments 20 times. A later analysis grouped co-occurring TCRs with DBSCAN, adding TCRdist sequence similarity when clustering within HLA-allele-positive subsets. Repertoires with fewer than 30,000 or more than 120,000 public chains, plus five repertoires with anomalous nucleotide sharing, were excluded from co-occurrence clustering. In TCRdb, the immuneACCESS table is reduced to in-frame sequences with V and J assigned. These tables do not hold every clone; where another copy was compared, an unresolved V gene accounts for under half, and the others remain unexplained. V and J calls and clone size follow that table, whereas D and trimming were derived from the DNA. The sample table lists some 140,000 clones, around 85% of them with a count of one. Of the sample, 8.8% falls within the top ten clones.

The germline V gene yields ENHRY for CDR1 and SYGVKD for CDR2. There are 15 amino acids in the CDR3, from cysteine to phenylalanine inclusive. Only the CDR3 part of the read is kept: 45 bases, read in frame from the first base. V is cut back by 6 bases and J by 4 bases, with 11 bases in the junction unmatched. Rearrangement joined TRBV10-3 to TRBJ1-1; TRBD1 fits 7 bases in the junction. This clonotype originated in a woman aged 45-65 years in good health and CMV-seropositive. The sample taken for sequencing was PBMCs. The DNA sequence is as follows: TGTGCCATCAGGCCTGCTAACAGGGGTGGCACTGAAGCTTTCTTT. It encodes CAIRPANRGGTEAFF.